These T cell receptor beta chains were read from a single sample in a study of cytomegalovirus exposure and HLA in healthy donors. The repertoire was sequenced with immunoSEQ multiplex PCR; TCRdb's copy has only in-frame clones and lacks some. The data show 180,000 or so clones, about 79% seen once. The specimen sequenced was PBMCs. The source is a man between 35 and 55 years old in good health and CMV-seropositive. Each CDR3 is given with its conserved first and last residue. A D gene is named only where the DNA matches it firmly. Size is stated for part of the rows, as once, few or many counts, or as a class when the clone is expanded.

d_call: TRBD2; j_call: TRBJ2-1; clone_size: -; v_call: TRBV5-1; cdr3_nt: TGCGCCAGCAGCAATGGAGGTAGCGGGATTTACAATGAGCAGTTCTTC; cdr3_aa: CASSNGGSGIYNEQFF
d_call: TRBD1; j_call: TRBJ1-2; clone_size: few; v_call: TRBV7-9; cdr3_nt: TGTGCCAGCAGCTTAGTAGCCAGGGGGCCCCGGGAGCTTAGGGGCGGCTACACCTTC; cdr3_aa: CASSLVARGPRELRGGYTF
d_call: TRBD1; j_call: TRBJ1-1; clone_size: -; v_call: TRBV9; cdr3_nt: TGTGCCAGCAAACCAACAGGGGGGAACACTGAAGCTTTCTTT; cdr3_aa: CASKPTGGNTEAFF
d_call: TRBD2; j_call: TRBJ2-1; clone_size: few; v_call: TRBV5-4; cdr3_nt: TGTGCCAGCAGCCGACGCAGGACTAGCGGTTACAATGAGCAGTTCTTC; cdr3_aa: CASSRRRTSGYNEQFF
d_call: TRBD2; j_call: TRBJ2-3; clone_size: -; v_call: TRBV9; cdr3_nt: TGTACCAGCAGCGTCTATAGCGGGAGGGTCACAGATACGCAGTATTTT; cdr3_aa: CTSSVYSGRVTDTQYF
d_call: -; j_call: TRBJ2-7; clone_size: -; v_call: TRBV5-6; cdr3_nt: TGTGCCAGCAGCTTGGACAGGTCCTACGAGCAGTACTTC; cdr3_aa: CASSLDRSYEQYF
d_call: TRBD1; j_call: TRBJ1-2; clone_size: -; v_call: TRBV14; cdr3_nt: TGTGCCAGCAGCCCCGGGACAGGGGGCGCCGGGGGTGGCTACACCTTC; cdr3_aa: CASSPGTGGAGGGYTF
d_call: TRBD2; j_call: TRBJ2-3; clone_size: -; v_call: TRBV4-2; cdr3_nt: TGTGCCAGCAGCCAACAACTAGCGGGAAGGGGAGATACGCAGTATTTT; cdr3_aa: CASSQQLAGRGDTQYF
d_call: TRBD2; j_call: TRBJ2-2; clone_size: -; v_call: TRBV30; cdr3_nt: TGTGCCTGGAAAAAGGGACTAGCAGCCGGGGAGCTGTTTTTT; cdr3_aa: CAWKKGLAAGELFF
d_call: TRBD2; j_call: TRBJ2-7; clone_size: -; v_call: TRBV5-6; cdr3_nt: TGTGCCAGCAGTATAGCGGGAGACCCCTACGAGCAGTACTTC; cdr3_aa: CASSIAGDPYEQYF
d_call: -; j_call: TRBJ1-4; clone_size: -; v_call: TRBV7-2; cdr3_nt: TGTGCCAGCAGCTTATCACCCTCAACTAATGGAAAACTGTTTTTT; cdr3_aa: CASSLSPSTNGKLFF
d_call: -; j_call: TRBJ2-7; clone_size: -; v_call: TRBV6-6; cdr3_nt: TGTGCCGCGCAAGGGGGAGGGTACGAGCAGTACTTC; cdr3_aa: CAAQGGGYEQYF
d_call: -; j_call: TRBJ1-5; clone_size: -; v_call: TRBV7-2; cdr3_nt: TGTGCCAGCAGCTTAGTCCAGTACCAGCCCCAGCATTTT; cdr3_aa: CASSLVQYQPQHF
d_call: TRBD2; j_call: TRBJ2-3; clone_size: -; v_call: TRBV5-1; cdr3_nt: TGCGCCAGCAGCCAGACTAGCGGGAGTACAGATACGCAGTATTTT; cdr3_aa: CASSQTSGSTDTQYF
d_call: -; j_call: TRBJ1-1; clone_size: -; v_call: TRBV9; cdr3_nt: TGTGCCAGCAGCAAGGGGGGGACTGAAGCTTTCTTT; cdr3_aa: CASSKGGTEAFF
d_call: TRBD2; j_call: TRBJ2-4; clone_size: -; v_call: TRBV7-9; cdr3_nt: TGTGCCAGCAGCTTACCCCCAAGACTAGCGGGAGTCAAAAACATTCAGTACTTC; cdr3_aa: CASSLPPRLAGVKNIQYF
d_call: TRBD2; j_call: TRBJ2-7; clone_size: few; v_call: TRBV18; cdr3_nt: TGTGCCAGCTCACCCAGACTAGCGGGACTACACGAGCAGTACTTC; cdr3_aa: CASSPRLAGLHEQYF
d_call: -; j_call: TRBJ2-1; clone_size: -; v_call: TRBV21-1; cdr3_nt: TGTGCCAGCAGCAAAGAAGGAGTAGCGGATGGGCTTAGATCCTACAATGAGCAGTTCTTC; cdr3_aa: CASSKEGVADGLRSYNEQFF
d_call: TRBD2; j_call: TRBJ2-2; clone_size: -; v_call: TRBV7-6; cdr3_nt: TGTGCCAGCAGCTTAAAACTAGCGGGAGCCACGAACACCGGGGAGCTGTTTTTT; cdr3_aa: CASSLKLAGATNTGELFF
d_call: -; j_call: TRBJ1-1; clone_size: -; v_call: TRBV27; cdr3_nt: TGTGCCAGCAGTGGCGGAAGGCAGAGGAACACTGAAGCTTTCTTT; cdr3_aa: CASSGGRQRNTEAFF
d_call: TRBD1; j_call: TRBJ2-7; clone_size: -; v_call: TRBV5-1; cdr3_nt: TGCGCCAGCAGCTCTTCCCCGGGACAGAGAACGATCTACGAGCAGTACTTC; cdr3_aa: CASSSSPGQRTIYEQYF
d_call: TRBD2; j_call: TRBJ2-3; clone_size: -; v_call: TRBV5-1; cdr3_nt: TGCGCCAGCAGCTTTAGCGGGAGGTCCTCGGATACGCAGTATTTT; cdr3_aa: CASSFSGRSSDTQYF
d_call: -; j_call: TRBJ2-7; clone_size: few; v_call: TRBV6-5; cdr3_nt: TGTGCCAGCAGTTACTCGCGGGATACCTACGAGCAGTACTTC; cdr3_aa: CASSYSRDTYEQYF
d_call: -; j_call: TRBJ2-1; clone_size: -; v_call: TRBV19; cdr3_nt: TGTGCCAGTAGGGGGGGACCTAGCTCCTACAATGAGCAGTTCTTC; cdr3_aa: CASRGGPSSYNEQFF
d_call: -; j_call: TRBJ1-2; clone_size: -; v_call: TRBV5-1; cdr3_nt: TGCGCCAGCAGCACCGGACAAGGTGGCTACACCTTC; cdr3_aa: CASSTGQGGYTF
d_call: TRBD1; j_call: TRBJ2-7; clone_size: -; v_call: TRBV7-3; cdr3_nt: TGTGCCAGCAGCCCAGGGGGCTCCTACGAGCAGTACTTC; cdr3_aa: CASSPGGSYEQYF
d_call: -; j_call: TRBJ1-5; clone_size: -; v_call: TRBV7-9; cdr3_nt: TGTGCCAGCAGCTCTGAGTTAAGCAATCAGCCCCAGCATTTT; cdr3_aa: CASSSELSNQPQHF
d_call: -; j_call: TRBJ1-5; clone_size: few; v_call: TRBV19; cdr3_nt: TGTGCCAGTAGTATATTGTACGGGCCCCAGCATTTT; cdr3_aa: CASSILYGPQHF
d_call: -; j_call: TRBJ1-4; clone_size: once; v_call: TRBV28; cdr3_nt: TGTGCCAGCGTGGGGGCGGCGACTAATGAAAAACTGTTTTTT; cdr3_aa: CASVGAATNEKLFF
d_call: TRBD2; j_call: TRBJ2-1; clone_size: -; v_call: TRBV7-9; cdr3_nt: TGTGCCAGCAGCACCGGACCCCTAGCGGGAGGGTTTAATGAGCAGTTCTTC; cdr3_aa: CASSTGPLAGGFNEQFF
d_call: TRBD1; j_call: TRBJ2-2; clone_size: -; v_call: TRBV5-1; cdr3_nt: TGCGCCACCACCACAGGGGACCCGAACACCGGGGAGCTGTTTTTT; cdr3_aa: CATTTGDPNTGELFF
d_call: TRBD2; j_call: TRBJ2-2; clone_size: -; v_call: TRBV19; cdr3_nt: TGTGCCAGTAGTGTTAGCGGGACCACCCGCCTCCGGGAGCTGTTTTTT; cdr3_aa: CASSVSGTTRLRELFF
d_call: -; j_call: TRBJ2-3; clone_size: -; v_call: TRBV5-1; cdr3_nt: TGCGCCAGCAGCAGGGACTCCACAGATACGCAGTATTTT; cdr3_aa: CASSRDSTDTQYF
d_call: TRBD2; j_call: TRBJ2-7; clone_size: -; v_call: TRBV19; cdr3_nt: TGTGCCAGTAGTTGGACTAGCGGCTACGAGCAGTACTTC; cdr3_aa: CASSWTSGYEQYF
d_call: TRBD1; j_call: TRBJ2-7; clone_size: once; v_call: TRBV5-4; cdr3_nt: TGTGCCAGCAGCGTTCGGACAGGGACCGAGCAGTACTTC; cdr3_aa: CASSVRTGTEQYF
d_call: -; j_call: TRBJ2-1; clone_size: -; v_call: TRBV5-1; cdr3_nt: TGCGCCAGCAGCTTAGGCACACAGGACAATGAGCAGTTCTTC; cdr3_aa: CASSLGTQDNEQFF
d_call: TRBD1; j_call: TRBJ2-1; clone_size: once; v_call: TRBV30; cdr3_nt: TGTGCCTGGAGTCGAGGACAGGGCCCCAATGAGCAGTTCTTC; cdr3_aa: CAWSRGQGPNEQFF
d_call: TRBD2; j_call: TRBJ2-1; clone_size: -; v_call: TRBV9; cdr3_nt: TGTGCCAGCAGCCCGTTGGGCGGGAGGCGCTCCTACAATGAGCAGTTCTTC; cdr3_aa: CASSPLGGRRSYNEQFF
d_call: TRBD2; j_call: TRBJ2-2; clone_size: few; v_call: TRBV5-1; cdr3_nt: TGCGCCAGCAGCTTGACTAGCGGGAACACCGGGGAGCTGTTTTTT; cdr3_aa: CASSLTSGNTGELFF
d_call: -; j_call: TRBJ1-2; clone_size: -; v_call: TRBV18; cdr3_nt: TGTGCCAGCTCACCGCGACAGGTTTCCCCCTTGGTTGGCTACACCTTC; cdr3_aa: CASSPRQVSPLVGYTF
d_call: TRBD1; j_call: TRBJ1-2; clone_size: -; v_call: TRBV9; cdr3_nt: TGTGCCAGCACCAAAATCTCCCGGGACAGAAATGGCTACACCTTC; cdr3_aa: CASTKISRDRNGYTF
d_call: -; j_call: TRBJ1-5; clone_size: -; v_call: TRBV19; cdr3_nt: TGTGCCAGTAGTATAATTTCAGGGCTCAATCAGCCCCAGCATTTT; cdr3_aa: CASSIISGLNQPQHF
d_call: -; j_call: TRBJ2-1; clone_size: -; v_call: TRBV7-6; cdr3_nt: TGTGCCAGCAGTAGAACTCCGCCCGGCTCCTACAATGAGCAGTTCTTC; cdr3_aa: CASSRTPPGSYNEQFF
d_call: -; j_call: TRBJ2-5; clone_size: -; v_call: TRBV7-9; cdr3_nt: TGTGCCAGCAGCTTGGCAGGGGCCCAAGAGACCCAGTACTTC; cdr3_aa: CASSLAGAQETQYF
d_call: TRBD1; j_call: TRBJ1-2; clone_size: -; v_call: TRBV6-5; cdr3_nt: TGTGCCAGCAGACCGGGACAGGGGTTCTCTGGCTACACCTTC; cdr3_aa: CASRPGQGFSGYTF
d_call: -; j_call: TRBJ2-5; clone_size: -; v_call: TRBV9; cdr3_nt: TGTGCCAGCAGCGTAGGGGGAGAGGTTGAGACCCAGTACTTC; cdr3_aa: CASSVGGEVETQYF
d_call: -; j_call: TRBJ2-5; clone_size: -; v_call: TRBV5-5; cdr3_nt: TGTGCCAGCACGGTTAGCCAAGAGACCCAGTACTTC; cdr3_aa: CASTVSQETQYF
d_call: TRBD1; j_call: TRBJ1-2; clone_size: -; v_call: TRBV10-3; cdr3_nt: TGTGTCATCAGTGAGATGACAGGGGGCGGCTACACCTTC; cdr3_aa: CVISEMTGGGYTF
d_call: TRBD2; j_call: TRBJ2-3; clone_size: -; v_call: TRBV5-1; cdr3_nt: TGCGCCAGCAGCCCGTTAGCGGGAGGAGTGACAGATACGCAGTATTTT; cdr3_aa: CASSPLAGGVTDTQYF
d_call: -; j_call: TRBJ1-4; clone_size: -; v_call: TRBV6-1; cdr3_nt: TGTGCCACCCGCACCTCGGGGTTTGAAAAACTGTTTTTT; cdr3_aa: CATRTSGFEKLFF
d_call: TRBD2; j_call: TRBJ2-1; clone_size: once; v_call: TRBV9; cdr3_nt: TGTGCCAGCAGCGGGTGGCAGATTGGCGGGGGAACCTACAATGAGCAGTTCTTC; cdr3_aa: CASSGWQIGGGTYNEQFF
d_call: -; j_call: TRBJ2-1; clone_size: once; v_call: TRBV14; cdr3_nt: TGTGCCAGCAGCCAAGTCGGGACAGGGACTAGTAGGGCTTCCTACAATGAGCAGTTCTTC; cdr3_aa: CASSQVGTGTSRASYNEQFF
d_call: -; j_call: TRBJ2-3; clone_size: -; v_call: TRBV6-4; cdr3_nt: TGTGCCAGCAGTGAAGTGGGCCAAGATACGCAGTATTTT; cdr3_aa: CASSEVGQDTQYF